Listed below are T cell receptor beta chains from one sample, sequenced in a study of molecular identifiers for immune sequencing clone quantification. Using its own MiXCR run on the PCR reads, TCRdb lists one record per CDR3 protein. The data show over 600,000 distinct CDR3 sequences, 20% seen once. The sample was naive CD8+ T cells from blood, with Jurkat cell RNA spiked in. These receptors were taken from a human donor in good health. Some libraries in this study had Jurkat cell RNA spiked in. Each CDR3 is given without its conserved first and last residue. The order of the fields is CDR3 length, clone size, V gene, CDR3 protein. The size entry is marked missing in some rows and otherwise reads once, few, many or a size class.

13 | many | TRBV20-1 | SAPLPGLALDIQY
8 | - | TRBV29-1 | SVGLYGYT
14 | - | TRBV20-1 | SAGGLAGPSTDTQY
13 | - | TRBV10-3 | AISGGQLSGNTIY
10 | many | TRBV11-2 | ASSWNLVGAF
11 | few | TRBV5-4 | ASSWATYNEQF
13 | many | TRBV14 | ASSQDRGDGYEQY
11 | many | TRBV27 | ASSPRLIGTQY
11 | many | TRBV28 | YTTGTASYEQY
15 | many | TRBV7-9 | ASSDRLGPSYQETQY
13 | many | TRBV14 | ASSQDGRMEDTQY
12 | many | TRBV6-2/TRBV6-3 | ASGLAGRSYEQY
14 | few | TRBV7-3 | ASSLTAGENTGELF
17 | - | TRBV7-9 | ASSLALSVGRANTGELF
17 | many | TRBV29-1 | SVEPPWGTSGVSTDTQY
9 | many | TRBV6-2/TRBV6-3 | ASSYSYGYT
12 | - | TRBV6-2/TRBV6-3 | ASSPTGGESEQY
13 | many | TRBV7-6 | ASSLRGPANEKLF
14 | - | TRBV27 | ASSPQGGPLDNEQF
15 | many | TRBV6-5 | ASSYSFSPGDQDTQY
12 | many | TRBV7-9 | ASSLADRDYEQY
12 | many | TRBV5-5 | ASSFVQGPYEQY
13 | many | TRBV7-8 | ASSLAVRKLNEQF
10 | many | TRBV20-1 | SGAVENTEAF
12 | many | TRBV20-1 | SARGSGSSYEQY
13 | many | TRBV29-1 | SVVLAGLPADTQY
14 | many | TRBV7-9 | ATSIADRVAPDEQY
11 | many | TRBV7-9 | ASRSSSYNEQF
13 | - | TRBV4-3 | ASSQAPGRIYEQY
11 | many | TRBV29-1 | SGTDPNSYEQY
9 | few | TRBV30 | ACGGATEAF
11 | many | TRBV24-1 | ATSDFRGYEQY
13 | many | TRBV5-1 | ASSPVTGSENIQY
12 | - | TRBV20-1 | SARGRTSPYEQY
14 | many | TRBV7-2 | ASSPGTSGSRDEQF
13 | many | TRBV4-3 | ASSQSRGLGYEQY
16 | few | TRBV3-2 | ASSPHRHSGEEAGELF
9 | - | TRBV2 | ASRIANEQF
12 | many | TRBV29-1 | SVEEGQGAYIQY
14 | - | TRBV13 | ASSLNWDRGSSPLH
14 | few | TRBV4-3 | ASSQDLGHQNTEAF
13 | many | TRBV20-1 | SAQRGRGGTDTQY
12 | - | TRBV6-2/TRBV6-3 | ASSHVGTGDEQY
15 | many | TRBV4-2 | ASSQGGATSGSYEQY
11 | few | TRBV2 | ASSVNRGTEAF
13 | - | TRBV6-2/TRBV6-3 | ASSYLGFSGNTIY
16 | few | TRBV4-3 | ASSQDPGSGVNTGELF
14 | - | TRBV27 | ASSIEMSGQNTEAF
12 | - | TRBV11-2 | ASSLWGRVAEAF
14 | - | TRBV15 | ATSTAGGWSTDTQY
11 | few | TRBV7-9 | ASSDRGFYEQY
16 | - | TRBV7-9 | ASSPTTSGGPRYNEQF
14 | many | TRBV20-1 | SARTWATATSYEQY
12 | many | TRBV4-1 | ASSQEPGANRQY
15 | few | TRBV6-1 | ASIDESEGPRNTEAF
11 | - | TRBV2 | ASIDRQAYDQY
9 | many | TRBV2 | ASRGGHEQY
14 | - | TRBV5-3 | ASSFWGDRLNYGYT
10 | few | TRBV5-4 | ASSRPPYEQY